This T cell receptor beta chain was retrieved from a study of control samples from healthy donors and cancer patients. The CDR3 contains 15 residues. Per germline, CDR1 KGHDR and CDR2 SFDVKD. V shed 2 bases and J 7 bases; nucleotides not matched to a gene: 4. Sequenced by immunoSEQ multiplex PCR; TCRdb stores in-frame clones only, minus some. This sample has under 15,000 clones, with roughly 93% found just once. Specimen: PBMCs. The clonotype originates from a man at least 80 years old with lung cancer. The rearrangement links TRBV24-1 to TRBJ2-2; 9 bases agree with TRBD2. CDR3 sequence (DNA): TGTGCCACCAGTGATTCTAGCGGGGCAGACGGGGAGCTGTTTTTT. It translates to CATSDSSGADGELFF.